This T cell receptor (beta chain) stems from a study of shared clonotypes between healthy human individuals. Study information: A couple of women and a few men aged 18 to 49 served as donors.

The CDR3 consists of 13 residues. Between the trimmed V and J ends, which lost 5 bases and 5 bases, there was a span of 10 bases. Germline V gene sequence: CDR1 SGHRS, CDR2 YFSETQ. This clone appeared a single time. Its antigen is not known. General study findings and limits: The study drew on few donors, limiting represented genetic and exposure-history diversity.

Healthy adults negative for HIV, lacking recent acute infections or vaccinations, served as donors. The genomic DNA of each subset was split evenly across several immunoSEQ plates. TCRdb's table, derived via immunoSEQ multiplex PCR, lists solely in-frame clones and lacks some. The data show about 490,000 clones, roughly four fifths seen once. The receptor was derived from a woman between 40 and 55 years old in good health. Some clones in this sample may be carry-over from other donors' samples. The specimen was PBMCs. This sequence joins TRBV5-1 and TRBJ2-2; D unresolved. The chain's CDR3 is CASRSKGTGELFF. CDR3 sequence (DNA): TGCGCCAGCAGGTCGAAAGGAACCGGGGAGCTGTTTTTT.